This passage covers 14 T cell receptor beta chains from one sample sequenced in a study of shared clonotypes between healthy human individuals. Measured with immunoSEQ multiplex PCR; TCRdb has only the in-frame clones, and not every one. The sample consists of fewer than 1.6 million clones, approximately 98.5% of them appearing once. Sequencing used naive CD4+ T cells sorted from blood. The subset here: CD45RA+ positively selected. These receptors came from a man in his thirties or forties in good health.

As for this clone: Other DNA variants within this sample encode the same CDR3. The rearrangement joins TRBV18 to TRBJ2-5, with no clear D. V was clipped by 3 bases and J by 1 base, with 9 bases between them. Germline lookup yields CDR1 KGHSH and CDR2 LQKENI. The CDR3 has 14 residues. The CDR3 nucleotides are TGTGCCAGCTCACCCACACCCGTCCAAGAGACCCAGTACTTC. Translating it yields CASSPTPVQETQYF. Filled out from reference TRBV18 and TRBJ2-5, the complete variable domain reads NAGVMQNPRHLVRRRGQEARLRCSPMKGHSHVYWYRQLPEEGLKFMVYLQKENIIDESGMPKERFSAEFPKEGPSILRIQQVVRGDSAAYFCASSPTPVQETQYFGPGTRLLVL.

The chain uses TRBV5-1 and TRBJ1-1; possible D gene TRBD1, 5 bases. Trimming removed 3 bases from V and 8 bases from J, with 14 bases in between. From germline, CDR1 is SGHRS and CDR2 YFSETQ. This CDR3 region has 13 residues. CDR3 region: CASSWAQGGEAFF. The CDR3 DNA reads as TGCGCCAGCAGCTGGGCCCAGGGTGGGGAAGCTTTCTTT.

This chain links TRBV27 with TRBJ2-5, with D perhaps TRBD1 or TRBD2 (5 bases each). Germline V CDR1 and CDR2: MNHEY, SMNVEV (reference sequence). This CDR3 contains 13 residues. The V and J ends lost 6 bases and 5 bases respectively, with 13 bases between them. Written as DNA, the CDR3 is TGTGCCAGCAGGGGGGAATTTTGGGAGACCCAGTACTTC. Translation: CASRGEFWETQYF.

The chain has TRBV28 and TRBJ2-4, with D perhaps matching TRBD2 (6 bases). Trimming removed 8 bases from V and 2 bases from J, with 7 bases in between. Germline V gives CDR1 MDHEN, CDR2 SYDVKM. This CDR3 spans 12 amino acids. The chain's CDR3 is CASAGTKNIQYF. The CDR3 bases are TGTGCCAGCGCGGGAACCAAAAACATTCAGTACTTC.

CDR3: CASSASGRIGARETQYF. For the CDR3, the DNA is TGCGCCAGCAGTGCTAGCGGGAGAATTGGGGCCAGGGAGACCCAGTACTTC. J is TRBJ2-5 and V is TRBV5-1, with TRBD2 matching over 10 bases. Germline V gene sequence: CDR1 SGHRS, CDR2 YFSETQ. V shed 5 bases and J 5 bases; nucleotides not matched to a gene: 15. The CDR3 consists of 17 residues.

The rearrangement joins TRBV30 to TRBJ1-4, with 8 bases fitting TRBD1. The CDR3 totals 15 residues. V lost 1 base, J lost 7 bases, and 8 bases stayed unmatched. CDR1 and CDR2 from the germline V gene are GTSNPN and SVGIG (reference sequence). The DNA for the CDR3 is TGTGCCTGGAGTGCACGACGACAGGGGTTTGAAAAACTGTTTTTT. Its translation is CAWSARRQGFEKLFF.

About this clone itself: The same CDR3 is also encoded by other DNA sequences in this sample. The gene calls are TRBV18 and TRBJ2-7; possibly TRBD1 for D (6 bases). CDR3 length: 14 residues. The germline V gene has CDR1 KGHSH and CDR2 LQKENI. Trimming shortened V by 6 bases and J by 1 base, and 13 bases separated the two germline ends. DNA of the CDR3: TGTGCCAGCTCCCGCACCGGGACATCCTACGAGCAGTACTTC. Residues: CASSRTGTSYEQYF. Together with reference TRBV18 and TRBJ2-7, the CDR3 gives the full variable domain: NAGVMQNPRHLVRRRGQEARLRCSPMKGHSHVYWYRQLPEEGLKFMVYLQKENIIDESGMPKERFSAEFPKEGPSILRIQQVVRGDSAAYFCASSRTGTSYEQYFGPGTRLTVT.

The chain carries TRBV13 and TRBJ2-1; 10 nucleotides line up with TRBD1. The germline gives CDR1 PRHDT, CDR2 FYEKMQ (reference sequence). There are 14 residues in the CDR3. The junction had 4 bases not matched to a gene; V was cut back by 4 bases and J by 7 bases. This chain's CDR3 is CASSWDRGENEQFF. As DNA, the CDR3 is TGTGCCAGCAGCTGGGACAGGGGAGAGAATGAGCAGTTCTTC. The variable domain in full, with the rest retrieved from reference TRBV13 and TRBJ2-1, is AAGVIQSPRHLIKEKRETATLKCYPIPRHDTVYWYQQGPGQDPQFLISFYEKMQSDKGSIPDRFSAQQFSDYHSELNMSSLELGDSALYFCASSWDRGENEQFFGPGTRLTVL.

The rearrangement uses TRBV9 and TRBJ2-3; D ambiguous. Deletions cut 0 bases from V and 3 bases from J, with 8 bases between. The CDR3 runs to 14 residues. CDR1 SGDLS and CDR2 YYNGEE come from the germline V gene. CDR3 sequence reads: CASSVDPGTDTQYF. DNA for the CDR3: TGTGCCAGCAGCGTAGACCCCGGGACAGATACGCAGTATTTT.

In nucleotides, the CDR3 is TGTGCCAGCTTTTTCGGTCGGACTAGGCGCGGCGGGGAGCTGTTTTTT. It codes for CASFFGRTRRGGELFF. The chain has TRBV28 and TRBJ2-2; 7 nucleotides line up with TRBD2. This CDR3 has 16 amino acids. Per the germline V gene, CDR1 is MDHEN and CDR2 is SYDVKM. Trimming took 8 bases from V and 7 from J; bases not matched to a gene: 16.

The chain joins TRBV7-8 to TRBJ1-1; no definite D call. This CDR3 has 14 amino acids. CDR1 is SGHVS and CDR2 is FQNEAQ in the germline V gene. V lost 2 bases to trimming and J lost 1 base, with 8 bases between them. DNA for the CDR3: TGTGCCAGCAGCTTACGACTTTCGAACACTGAAGCTTTCTTT. Translating gives CASSLRLSNTEAFF. The variable domain in full, with the rest retrieved from reference TRBV7-8 and TRBJ1-1, is GAGVSQSPRYKVAKRGQDVALRCDPISGHVSLFWYQQALGQGPEFLTYFQNEAQLDKSGLPSDRFFAERPEGSVSTLKIQRTQQEDSAVYLCASSLRLSNTEAFFGQGTRLTVV.

The CDR3 DNA reads TGCGCCAGCAGTGAGCCCGGGACTAGCGGGCCCAAAGATACGCAGTATTTT. Protein: CASSEPGTSGPKDTQYF. The rearrangement joins TRBV10-2 to TRBJ2-3, with TRBD2 matching over 12 bases. V was pared by 2 bases and J by 5 bases, with 8 bases of the junction left unmatched. This CDR3 is built from 17 residues. The germline gives CDR1 WSHSY, CDR2 SAAADI.

This chain connects TRBV7-2 to TRBJ1-4; a weak D match, TRBD1 (5 bases). This CDR3 is built from 16 residues. V lost 5 bases and J lost 0, with 13 bases in between. Germline V lookup: CDR1 SGHTA, CDR2 FQGNSA. DNA of the CDR3: TGTGCCAGCAGCCCAACGGGGGTGACAACTAATGAAAAACTGTTTTTT. It translates to CASSPTGVTTNEKLFF.

The chain recombines TRBV25-1 with TRBJ2-7; no clear D. Germline-derived CDR1 and CDR2 are MGHDK and SYGVNS. This CDR3 has 11 residues. V lost 0 bases, J lost 3 bases, and 0 bases lay in between. The CDR3 here is CASSEYYEQYF. CDR3 DNA: TGTGCCAGCAGTGAATACTACGAGCAGTACTTC.